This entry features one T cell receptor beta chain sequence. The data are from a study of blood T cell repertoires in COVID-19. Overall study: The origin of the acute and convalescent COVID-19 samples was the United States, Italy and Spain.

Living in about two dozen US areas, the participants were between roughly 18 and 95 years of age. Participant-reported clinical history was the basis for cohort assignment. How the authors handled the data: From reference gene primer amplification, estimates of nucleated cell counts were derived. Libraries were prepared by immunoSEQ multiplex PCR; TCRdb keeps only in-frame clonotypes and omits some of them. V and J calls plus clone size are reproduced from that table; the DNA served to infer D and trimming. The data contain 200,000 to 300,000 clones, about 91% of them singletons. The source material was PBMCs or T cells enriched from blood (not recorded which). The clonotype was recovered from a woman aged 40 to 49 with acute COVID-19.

The CDR3 DNA sequence: TGTGCCAGCAGCCAGGGGTCGAGCGGGAGACCCCATGAGCAGTTCTTC. Translating gives CASSQGSSGRPHEQFF. The chain combines TRBV3-1 (or the pseudogene TRBV3-2) with TRBJ2-1; 8 bases fit TRBD2. This CDR3 region has 16 residues. The germline V gene has CDR1 LGHDT and CDR2 YNNKEL (reference sequence). Trimming removed 3 bases from V and 8 bases from J; junction bases left unmatched: 12.